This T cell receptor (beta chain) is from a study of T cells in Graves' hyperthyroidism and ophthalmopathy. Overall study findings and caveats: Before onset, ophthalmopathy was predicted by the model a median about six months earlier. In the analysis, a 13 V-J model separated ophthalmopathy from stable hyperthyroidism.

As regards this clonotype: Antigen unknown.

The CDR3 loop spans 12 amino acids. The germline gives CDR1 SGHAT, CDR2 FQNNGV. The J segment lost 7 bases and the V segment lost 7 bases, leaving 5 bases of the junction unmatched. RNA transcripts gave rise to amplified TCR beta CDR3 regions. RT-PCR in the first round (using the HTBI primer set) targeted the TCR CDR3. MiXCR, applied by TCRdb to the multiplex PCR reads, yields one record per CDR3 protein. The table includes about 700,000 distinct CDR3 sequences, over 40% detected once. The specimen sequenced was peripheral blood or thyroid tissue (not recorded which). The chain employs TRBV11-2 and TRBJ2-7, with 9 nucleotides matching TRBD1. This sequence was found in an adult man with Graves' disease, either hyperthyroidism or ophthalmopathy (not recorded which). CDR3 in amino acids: CASTRDREEQYF. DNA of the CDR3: TGTGCCAGCACCCGGGACAGGGAGGAGCAGTACTTC.